This TCR beta chain was obtained from a study of T-cell reconstitution after alpha-beta-depleted transplantation in children. The CDR3 runs 15 residues. The V gene end was trimmed by 3 bases and the J gene end by 6 bases; junction bases not matched to a gene: 13. Germline V lookup: CDR1 DFQATT, CDR2 SNEGSKA (reference sequence). The library targeted TCRbeta and was prepared with unique molecular identifiers. TCRdb analysed the PCR reads with MiXCR anew, one entry per CDR3 protein. Of about 580,000 distinct CDR3 sequences listed, more than 20% are singletons. The material was PBMCs, mostly from graft donor cells, obtained 360 days after TCRalphabeta/CD19-depleted stem cell transplant. The receptor comes from a boy younger than two who had a stem cell transplant for acute myeloid leukemia, so the T cells may come from the graft donor. The rearrangement links TRBV20-1 to TRBJ2-7, with 8 bases identical to TRBD1. The CDR3 sequence: CSASNRDRMNGEQYV. CDR3 nucleotides: TGCAGTGCTAGTAACCGGGACAGGATGAACGGCGAGCAGTACGTC.